The entry that follows covers one T cell receptor beta chain sequence. The data are from a study of control samples from healthy donors and cancer patients. The CDR3 length is 16 residues. Germline V CDR1 and CDR2: MGHRA, YSYEKL. V was shortened by 2 bases and J by 2 bases, with 16 bases between the two germline ends. Only in-frame clones appear in the TCRdb table, and some are missing; sequencing was by immunoSEQ multiplex PCR. Seen here are 120,000 or so clones, more than 75% observed once, and the top ten hold 2.9%. The V gene is TRBV4-1, the J gene TRBJ2-7; D gene uncertain. Material for sequencing was blood. The clonotype originates from a man aged 55 to 70 in good health. CDR3 DNA: TGCGCCAGCAGCCAATCCGTTTCAGTTCCGACCTACGAGCAGTACTTC. It translates to CASSQSVSVPTYEQYF.